The following is a T cell receptor (beta chain) sequence with its context. The antigen remains undetermined. Repertoires were generated with immunoSEQ multiplex PCR, while TCRdb's copy carries only in-frame clones and drops some. The sample shows around 1.1 million clones, around 77% of them seen only once. The data originate from a study of shared clonotypes between healthy human individuals. Study context: Researchers assigned three CD4 naive, three CD4 memory, two CD8 naive and one CD8 memory plate to each donor. Study results and caveats: Compared with clonotypes that all four donors shared, non-shared clonotypes had lower generation probabilities. An anticipated effect of sequencing depth on clonotype sharing among donors was recognized.

Trimming took 6 bases from V and 3 from J, leaving 20 bases between them. Germline V CDR1 and CDR2: KGHSH, LQKENI. The CDR3 has 16 amino acids. Negatively enriched CD4+ T cells were divided by CD45RA into naive and memory. Input material: memory CD4+ T cells from PBMCs. Subset meaning: CD45RA-negative fraction. The chain employs TRBV18 and TRBJ1-1, with a possible D match to TRBD1 (6 bases). This sequence originates from a man aged 18 to 30 in good health. Some clones in this sample may be carry-over from other donors' samples. CDR3 coding DNA: TGTGCCAGCTCCGAATCGGCCGGCAGGGGTGACACTGAAGCTTTCTTT. Translating gives CASSESAGRGDTEAFF.